This T cell receptor (beta chain) was captured in a study of Tregs in tolerant kidney transplant recipients. Study information: Related graft donors supplied nonmyeloablative bone marrow transplants, and mixed chimerism was transient. Study-level results: For some patients, primers changed over time, blocking nucleotide-level comparison.

Sequenced by immunoSEQ multiplex PCR; TCRdb stores in-frame clones only, minus some. The listing contains approximately 50,000 clones. V dropped 2 bases and J dropped 6; count of bases not matched to a gene: 5. This CDR3 is 14 amino acids long. The germline CDR1 and CDR2 sequences are KGHSH and LQKENI. On this clone itself: Its antigen is still unknown. The sequenced fragment ends 3 residues before the CDR3 boundary, so the rest is inferred from the germline J gene.

This material consisted of CD4+ T cells from blood, taken before the transplant. The receptor comes from a human donor who received a combined kidney and bone marrow transplant. The chain combines TRBV18 with TRBJ2-7, with 9 bases lining up with TRBD1. CDR3: CASSPGTGRVEQYF. The part of the CDR3 DNA that was read is TGTGCCAGCTCACCAGGGACAGGGCGGGTCGAG. The full variable domain, with the rest looked up from reference TRBV18 and TRBJ2-7, is NAGVMQNPRHLVRRRGQEARLRCSPMKGHSHVYWYRQLPEEGLKFMVYLQKENIIDESGMPKERFSAEFPKEGPSILRIQQVVRGDSAAYFCASSPGTGRVEQYFGPGTRLTVT.